This TCR beta chain was retrieved from a study of T cell changes during pregnancy in multiple sclerosis. Germline-derived CDR1 and CDR2 are GTSNPN and SVGIG (reference sequence). CDR3 length equals 14 residues. The germline V and J ends were trimmed by 3 bases and 4 bases, with 12 bases remaining between them. Profiling relied on immunoSEQ multiplex PCR, and the TCRdb table lists in-frame clones only, not all of them. Found here are 26,000 or so clones, 92% of them singletons; the top ten hold 4.8%. The TCR originated in a female donor in good health, enrolled as a control in a pregnancy study. The V and J genes are TRBV30 and TRBJ1-4, with D possibly TRBD1 on 5 matching bases. Source: peripheral blood, taken in the first trimester of pregnancy. The CDR3 spells CAWRPGGVNEKLFF. In nucleotides, the CDR3 is TGTGCCTGGAGACCGGGGGGGGTTAATGAAAAACTGTTTTTT.